The T cell receptor beta chain under discussion was sequenced for a study of cytomegalovirus exposure and HLA in healthy donors. General study points: Confirmation was obtained in vitro that a few CMV-associated chains are specific for CMV antigens.

Note on this clone: Its specificity is unknown.

The primer mix had 60 Vbeta and 13 Jbeta primers. Clones were read by immunoSEQ multiplex PCR, and TCRdb kept only the in-frame ones, dropping some. The sample has around 280,000 clones; 85% to 90% are singletons. The V and J ends lost 5 bases and 3 bases, in that order; junction bases with no gene match: 6. The CDR3 runs to 14 residues. Germline V lookup: CDR1 SGHTA, CDR2 FQGTGA. The specimen sequenced was PBMCs. This TCR was recovered from a woman aged 18-29 years in good health and CMV-seronegative. The gene calls are TRBV7-3 and TRBJ2-7; TRBD1 aligns across 8 bases. CDR3 bases: TGTGCCAGCAGCCAACAGGGGGGTTACTACGAGCAGTACTTC. Residues: CASSQQGGYYEQYF.